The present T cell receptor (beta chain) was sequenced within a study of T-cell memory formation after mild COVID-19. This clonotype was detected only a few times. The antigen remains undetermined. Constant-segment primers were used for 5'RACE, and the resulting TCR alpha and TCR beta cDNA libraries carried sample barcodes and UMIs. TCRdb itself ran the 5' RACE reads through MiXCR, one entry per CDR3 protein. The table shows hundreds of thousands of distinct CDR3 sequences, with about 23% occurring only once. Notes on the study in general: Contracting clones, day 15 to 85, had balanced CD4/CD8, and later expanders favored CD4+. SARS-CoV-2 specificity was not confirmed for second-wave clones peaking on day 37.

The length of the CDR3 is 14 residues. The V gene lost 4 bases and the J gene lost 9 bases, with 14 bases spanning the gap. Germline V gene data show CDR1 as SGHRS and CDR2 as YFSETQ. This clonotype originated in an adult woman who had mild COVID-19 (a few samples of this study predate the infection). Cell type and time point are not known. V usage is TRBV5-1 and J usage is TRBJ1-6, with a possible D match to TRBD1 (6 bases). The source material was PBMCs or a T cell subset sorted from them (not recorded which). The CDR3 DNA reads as TGCGCCAGCAGCAGGGGCGGGGGCTCTTCACCCCTCCACTTT. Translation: CASSRGGGSSPLHF.